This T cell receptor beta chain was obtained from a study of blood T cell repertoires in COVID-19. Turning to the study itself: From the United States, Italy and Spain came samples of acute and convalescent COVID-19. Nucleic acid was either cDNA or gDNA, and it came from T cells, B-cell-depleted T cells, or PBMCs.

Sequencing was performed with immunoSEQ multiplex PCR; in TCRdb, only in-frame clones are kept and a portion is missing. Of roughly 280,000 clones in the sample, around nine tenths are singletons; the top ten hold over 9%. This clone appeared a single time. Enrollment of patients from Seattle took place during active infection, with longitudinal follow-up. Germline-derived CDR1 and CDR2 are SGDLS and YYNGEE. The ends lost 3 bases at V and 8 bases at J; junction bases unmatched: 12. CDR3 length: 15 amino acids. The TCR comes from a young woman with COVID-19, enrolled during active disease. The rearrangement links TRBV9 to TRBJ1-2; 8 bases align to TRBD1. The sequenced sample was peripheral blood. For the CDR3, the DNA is TGTGCCAGCAGCGCCTTACAGGGGGGAGTTGGAGGCTACACCTTC. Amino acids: CASSALQGGVGGYTF.